Following are 19 T cell receptor beta chains from one sample sequenced in a study of T cells expressing NK-cell markers. TCRdb reworked the 5' RACE reads into one entry per CDR3 protein, no DNA. This sample's table has around 280,000 distinct CDR3 sequences. Material for sequencing was blood T cells: a sorted CD56 or NKG2C T cell subset, CD4+ or CD8+ T cells, or bulk PBMC T cells (not recorded which). The receptor set was obtained from a man younger than 35 in good health.

The chain combines TRBV11-2 with TRBJ1-5. The CDR3 is 15 residues long. Germline V gene data show CDR1 as SGHAT and CDR2 as FQNNGV. The CDR3 protein is CASSLDRGMGQPQHF.

This chain uses TRBV20-1 with TRBJ2-1; TCRdb returns TRBD2, unconfirmable since there is no DNA. This CDR3 contains 16 residues. The germline V gene has CDR1 DFQATT and CDR2 SNEGSKA (reference sequence). CDR3 loop: CSALQREGWSYNEQFF.

The genes are TRBV12-3 or TRBV12-4 and TRBJ2-1. The CDR3 consists of 13 residues. The CDR3 loop is CASRLSSYNEQFF.

V usage is TRBV7-9 and J usage is TRBJ2-1. Germline V gene data show CDR1 as SEHNR and CDR2 as FQNEAQ (reference sequence). The CDR3 totals 13 residues. This CDR3 reads CASTNDGNNEQFF.

The V and J genes are TRBV6-5 and TRBJ2-7; as DNA is missing, the TRBD2 call by TCRdb cannot be tested. CDR1 is MNHEY, CDR2 SVGAGI, per germline. The CDR3 contains 12 residues. CDR3 in amino acids: CASGSGSYEQYF.

The V and J genes are TRBV9 and TRBJ2-3; TCRdb gives TRBD2 as the D gene, but with no DNA this cannot be confirmed. CDR3 size: 18 residues. The germline V gene has CDR1 SGDLS and CDR2 YYNGEE. The chain's CDR3 is CASSPQIQLAASTDTQYF.

The rearrangement links TRBV28 to TRBJ2-7; TCRdb's D gene call, TRBD1, goes unchecked for lack of DNA. Germline-derived CDR1 and CDR2 are MDHEN and SYDVKM. The CDR3 has 16 residues. CDR3: CASSFWGQGGAYEQYF.

The rearrangement links TRBV12-3 or TRBV12-4 to TRBJ2-1; the D call of TRBD1 rests on TCRdb alone, since no DNA is present to check it. The CDR3 length is 16 residues. The CDR3: CASSPPQGLTYNEQFF.

This chain uses TRBV4-2 with TRBJ1-3; TCRdb names TRBD1, which stays unverified in the absence of DNA. The germline V gene encodes CDR1 LGHNA and CDR2 YNFKEQ. The CDR3 has 15 amino acids. CDR3 protein: CASSSQGATGNTIYF.

V gene TRBV20-1 combines with J gene TRBJ2-1; TCRdb returns TRBD2, unconfirmable since there is no DNA. There are 15 residues in the CDR3. Germline CDR1 reads DFQATT; CDR2 reads SNEGSKA (reference sequence). The CDR3 reads CSASSGLAIYNEQFF.

The chain is built from TRBV7-3 and TRBJ2-1; TCRdb's D call of TRBD2 is untestable without DNA. The CDR3 runs 15 residues. CDR1 is SGHTA and CDR2 is FQGTGA in the germline V gene. The CDR3 sequence: CASSLSAGVNNEQFF.

The chain employs TRBV7-9 and TRBJ2-2; TCRdb indicates TRBD2, and absent DNA this call remains unverified. CDR1 and CDR2 from the germline V gene are SEHNR and FQNEAQ (reference sequence). This CDR3 spans 16 amino acids. The CDR3 here is CASSSYSGRNTGELFF.

The chain employs TRBV5-4 and TRBJ2-6. This CDR3 has 14 residues. In germline, CDR1 is SGHNT, CDR2 YYREEE (reference sequence). CDR3: CASSLELGANVLTF.

The rearrangement joins TRBV6-2 or TRBV6-3 to TRBJ2-5; TCRdb calls TRBD1, which cannot be checked without DNA. Germline V CDR1 and CDR2: MNHEY, SVGEGT. This CDR3 is 14 amino acids long. CDR3 residues: CASSYSEGFLTQYF.

The chain carries TRBV5-1 and TRBJ2-2; the TCRdb D gene call, TRBD1, has no DNA to confirm it. The length of the CDR3 is 14 residues. Germline V gene lookup returns CDR1 SGHRS and CDR2 YFSETQ. The CDR3 sequence is CASSGTGDTGELFF.

The rearrangement joins TRBV7-8 to TRBJ2-2; TCRdb indicates TRBD2, and absent DNA this call remains unverified. This CDR3 has 15 residues. Germline lookup yields CDR1 SGHVS and CDR2 FQNEAQ. The CDR3 reads CASRPTSGNTGELFF. Using reference TRBV7-8 and TRBJ2-2 for the parts outside the CDR3, the full variable domain is GAGVSQSPRYKVAKRGQDVALRCDPISGHVSLFWYQQALGQGPEFLTYFQNEAQLDKSGLPSDRFFAERPEGSVSTLKIQRTQQEDSAVYLCASRPTSGNTGELFFGEGSRLTVL.

The rearrangement uses TRBV6-1 and TRBJ1-3; TCRdb calls TRBD1, which cannot be checked without DNA. CDR1 is MNHNS and CDR2 is SASEGT in the germline V gene. The CDR3 runs 17 residues. The CDR3: CASSPFRQGLSGNTIYF.

This chain links TRBV18 with TRBJ1-2; TCRdb lists TRBD1, though no DNA is available to test this call. Germline V gives CDR1 KGHSH, CDR2 LQKENI. The CDR3 spans 14 residues. The CDR3 here is CASSPPFRGNGYTF.

The chain joins TRBV14 to TRBJ2-1; lacking DNA, the TRBD2 call made by TCRdb goes unchecked. Germline assignment: CDR1 SGHDN and CDR2 FVKESK. The CDR3 length is 17 residues. CDR3 sequence reads: CASSHLTSGVPSNEQFF.